One and the same sample provided the 20 T cell receptor beta chains below, sequenced in a study of blood T cell repertoires in COVID-19. Only in-frame clones appear in the TCRdb table, and some are missing; sequencing was by immunoSEQ multiplex PCR. The sample has tens of thousands of clones, roughly 90% seen once. Sequenced: peripheral blood. These receptors came from a man between 35 and 55 years old with COVID-19, enrolled during active disease.

The chain couples TRBV3-1 (or the pseudogene TRBV3-2) to TRBJ2-2, with a weak D call TRBD1 (5 bases). This CDR3 comprises 17 residues. Germline V lookup: CDR1 LGHDT, CDR2 YNNKEL (reference sequence). The V end was cut by 0 bases, the J end by 2 bases, with 13 bases between. The CDR3 DNA reads as TGTGCCAGCAGCCAAGACAGGGTGAGAACCAACACCGGGGAGCTGTTTTTT. Protein product: CASSQDRVRTNTGELFF.

The rearrangement joins TRBV2 to TRBJ1-5; no reliable D call. V dropped 1 base and J dropped 3 bases, with 10 bases sitting between them. Germline V gene lookup returns CDR1 SNHLY and CDR2 FYNNEI. The length of the CDR3 is 15 residues. CDR3 DNA sequence: TGTGCCAGCAGTGAAGTGGAGCGGATCAATCAGCCCCAGCATTTT. Protein product: CASSEVERINQPQHF. The full variable domain, completed using reference TRBV2 and TRBJ1-5, is EPEVTQTPSHQVTQMGQEVILRCVPISNHLYFYWYRQILGQKVEFLVSFYNNEISEKSEIFDDQFSVERPDGSNFTLKIRSTKLEDSAMYFCASSEVERINQPQHFGDGTRLSIL.

The chain carries TRBV28 and TRBJ2-3, with 14 bases matching TRBD2. This CDR3 contains 16 residues. Germline-derived CDR1 and CDR2 are MDHEN and SYDVKM. Trimming at V came to 3 bases and at J to 3 bases, leaving 2 bases not matched to a gene. DNA of the CDR3: TGTGCCAGCAGTTTGACTAGCGGGGGGGGAACAGATACGCAGTATTTT. Protein product: CASSLTSGGGTDTQYF.

CDR3: CASSSGPRETQYF. In DNA form, the CDR3 reads TGTGCCAGCAGCTCAGGGCCCCGAGAGACCCAGTACTTC. The J gene is TRBJ2-5, the V gene TRBV7-3; perhaps TRBD1 as D (5 bases). Germline-derived CDR1 and CDR2 are SGHTA and FQGTGA. The CDR3 is made up of 13 amino acids. Trimming took off 4 bases at V and 4 bases at J, with 10 bases between the two ends. Full variable domain (rest looked up from reference TRBV7-3 and TRBJ2-5): GAGVSQTPSNKVTEKGKYVELRCDPISGHTALYWYRQSLGQGPEFLIYFQGTGAADDSGLPNDRFFAVRPEGSVSTLKIQRTERGDSAVYLCASSSGPRETQYFGPGTRLLVL.

J is TRBJ1-6 and V is TRBV18, with 10 bases that match TRBD1. With 6 bases clipped from V and 9 bases from J, the junction kept 5 bases outside the gene matches. CDR1 is KGHSH, CDR2 LQKENI, per germline. This CDR3 has 14 residues. CDR3 protein: CASSRDRGPSPLHF. The CDR3 nucleotides are TGTGCCAGCTCTCGAGACAGGGGGCCTTCACCCCTCCACTTT.

The chain carries TRBV6-5 and TRBJ2-7; TRBD1 might be the D (7 bases). The V gene's germline CDR1 is MNHEY and CDR2 SVGAGI. V lost 4 bases and J lost 4, with 17 bases in between. This CDR3 has 15 residues. CDR3 coding DNA: TGTGCCAGCAGTTCTGCAGGGGGGCAGGGGTACGAGCAGTACTTC. It encodes CASSSAGGQGYEQYF.

This chain joins TRBV28 and TRBJ2-7; 8 positions agree with TRBD2. The trim removed 2 bases at V and 6 bases at J, leaving 6 bases unmatched. Per germline, CDR1 MDHEN and CDR2 SYDVKM. This CDR3 contains 14 residues. The CDR3 sequence: CASSLTPGGSEQYF. CDR3 DNA sequence: TGTGCCAGCAGTTTAACTCCGGGGGGGTCCGAGCAGTACTTC.

The chain couples TRBV6-6 to TRBJ2-7; the match to TRBD1 covers 8 bases. Trimming removed 6 bases from V and 3 bases from J; junction bases left unmatched: 7. Germline V lookup: CDR1 MNHNY, CDR2 SVGAGI (reference sequence). CDR3 size: 14 residues. CDR3 sequence reads: CASRQGGTHYEQYF. CDR3 in DNA: TGTGCCAGCAGACAGGGGGGCACCCACTACGAGCAGTACTTC.

The chain combines TRBV2 with TRBJ1-6, with TRBD1 as a possible D gene (5 bases). From germline, CDR1 is SNHLY and CDR2 FYNNEI. V was trimmed by 7 bases and J by 10 bases, leaving 17 bases between them. The CDR3 is 14 amino acids. CDR3 nucleotide sequence: TGTGCCAGCAACGGTTTGGGGCCCGGGTCACCCCTCCACTTT. Translating gives CASNGLGPGSPLHF. Complete variable domain (other parts from reference TRBV2 and TRBJ1-6): EPEVTQTPSHQVTQMGQEVILRCVPISNHLYFYWYRQILGQKVEFLVSFYNNEISEKSEIFDDQFSVERPDGSNFTLKIRSTKLEDSAMYFCASNGLGPGSPLHFGNGTRLTVT.

This clone was counted once. The V and J genes are TRBV6-2 or TRBV6-3 and TRBJ2-7; 8 bases are shared with TRBD2. CDR1 and CDR2 (germline): MNHEY, SVGEGT. The trim removed 4 bases at V and 0 bases at J, leaving 5 bases unmatched. The CDR3 sequence is 15 residues long. The CDR3 DNA follows: TGTGCCAGCAGTTTGTCGAGCGGGAGCTCCTACGAGCAGTACTTC. It encodes CASSLSSGSSYEQYF.

CDR3 protein: CASSAQALGAFF. Here the CDR3 DNA reads TGTGCCAGCAGTGCGCAGGCCCTGGGAGCTTTCTTT. This chain links TRBV28 with TRBJ1-1; D unclear. Germline V gives CDR1 MDHEN, CDR2 SYDVKM. V gave up 5 bases and J gave up 10 bases, with 14 bases separating them. The CDR3 loop spans 12 amino acids.

There are a few counts of this clone. The chain links TRBV3-1 (or the pseudogene TRBV3-2) to TRBJ1-2; 10 nucleotides match TRBD1. The CDR3 runs 17 residues. Germline lookup yields CDR1 LGHDT and CDR2 YNNKEL (reference sequence). The trim removed 4 bases at V and 5 bases at J, leaving 13 bases unmatched. The CDR3 here is CASSRRRSGQGRYGYTF. For the CDR3, the DNA is TGTGCCAGCAGCCGAAGAAGGTCGGGACAGGGGCGGTATGGCTACACCTTC.

The chain uses TRBV5-5 and TRBJ1-2; tentatively, D is TRBD1 (6 bases). The CDR3 is 14 residues long. Per the germline V gene, CDR1 is SGHKS and CDR2 is YYEKEE (reference sequence). V was cut by 4 bases and J by 2 bases, with 12 bases left in between. The CDR3 coding sequence is TGTGCCAGCAGCCCCCAGGGGCAAAACTATGGCTACACCTTC. Translation gives CASSPQGQNYGYTF. The full variable domain, in which reference TRBV5-5 and TRBJ1-2 provide the parts outside the CDR3, is DAGVTQSPTHLIKTRGQQVTLRCSPISGHKSVSWYQQVLGQGPQFIFQYYEKEERGRGNFPDRFSARQFPNYSSELNVNALLLGDSALYLCASSPQGQNYGYTFGSGTRLTVV.

The chain recombines TRBV27 with TRBJ2-1; TRBD2 aligns across 11 bases. The CDR3 loop spans 18 amino acids. Trimming removed 5 bases from V and 0 bases from J; junction bases left unmatched: 9. CDR1 MNHEY and CDR2 SMNVEV come from the germline V gene (reference sequence). Here the CDR3 DNA reads TGTGCCAGCAGTAAACTTCTAGCGGGGGGTCTCTCCTACAATGAGCAGTTCTTC. Translating it yields CASSKLLAGGLSYNEQFF.

The V call is TRBV7-9, the J call TRBJ1-1; D is uncertain. The V and J ends lost 5 bases and 0 bases respectively, with 13 bases between them. The germline V gene has CDR1 SEHNR and CDR2 FQNEAQ (reference sequence). The CDR3 loop spans 15 amino acids. CDR3 coding DNA: TGTGCCAGCAGCCCCCGACAAGTTATGAACACTGAAGCTTTCTTT. This encodes CASSPRQVMNTEAFF. Complete variable domain (other parts from reference TRBV7-9 and TRBJ1-1): DTGVSQNPRHKITKRGQNVTFRCDPISEHNRLYWYRQTLGQGPEFLTYFQNEAQLEKSRLLSDRFSAERPKGSFSTLEIQRTEQGDSAMYLCASSPRQVMNTEAFFGQGTRLTVV.

The CDR3 bases are TGTGCCAGCAGTTCGGCTAGCGGATCCTACAATGAGCAGTTCTTC. It specifies CASSSASGSYNEQFF. The V and J genes are TRBV27 and TRBJ2-1; 7 nucleotides match TRBD2. V was pared by 4 bases and J by 1 base, with 4 bases of the junction left unmatched. Germline V gene data show CDR1 as MNHEY and CDR2 as SMNVEV (reference sequence). The CDR3 covers 15 residues.

A single count supports this clone. The CDR3 DNA is TGCGCCAGCAGCCTAGAGGGGGGGAAAACTGAAGCTTTCTTT. The encoded protein is CASSLEGGKTEAFF. The chain is built from TRBV5-1 and TRBJ1-1; TRBD1 might be the D (6 bases). Germline V gene lookup returns CDR1 SGHRS and CDR2 YFSETQ. V shed 4 bases and J shed 5 bases, with 15 bases lying between them. CDR3 length equals 14 residues.

The rearrangement links TRBV7-2 to TRBJ1-2; TRBD1 agrees at 8 bases. The CDR3 runs 15 residues. In germline, CDR1 is SGHTA, CDR2 FQGNSA. V was pared by 1 base and J by 2 bases, with 3 bases of the junction left unmatched. CDR3 in amino acids: CASSLGDRKNYGYTF. CDR3 DNA sequence: TGTGCCAGCAGCTTAGGGGACAGGAAAAACTATGGCTACACCTTC.

This chain links TRBV5-1 with TRBJ1-2; D gene uncertain. This CDR3 is built from 13 residues. Trimming pared 4 bases from V and 6 bases from J, leaving 13 bases between. Germline CDR1 reads SGHRS; CDR2 reads YFSETQ. CDR3 DNA: TGCGCCAGCAGCCAGACTAACACGAATGGCTACACCTTC. It encodes CASSQTNTNGYTF.

The rearrangement links TRBV10-3 to TRBJ2-1, with TRBD2 matching 10 bases. In germline, CDR1 is ENHRY, CDR2 SYGVKD. V gave up 3 bases and J gave up 9 bases; unmatched junction bases: 5. CDR3 length equals 14 residues. CDR3 protein: CAISDSSGGTEQFF. The CDR3 region has the DNA TGTGCCATCAGTGATTCTAGCGGGGGTACTGAGCAGTTCTTC.